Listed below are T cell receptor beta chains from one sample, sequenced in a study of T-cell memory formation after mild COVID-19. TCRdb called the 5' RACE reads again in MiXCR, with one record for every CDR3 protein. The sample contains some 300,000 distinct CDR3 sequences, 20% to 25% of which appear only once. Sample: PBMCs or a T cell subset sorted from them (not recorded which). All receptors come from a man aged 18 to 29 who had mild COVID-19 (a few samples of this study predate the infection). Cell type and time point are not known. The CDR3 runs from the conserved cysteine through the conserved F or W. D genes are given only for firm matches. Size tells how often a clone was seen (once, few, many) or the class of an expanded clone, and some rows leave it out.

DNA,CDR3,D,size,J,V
TGTGCCAGCAGCCTATCCGGGACTCAGGGGTCACCCCTCCACTTT,CASSLSGTQGSPLHF,NA,few,TRBJ1-6,TRBV7-9
TGTGCCAGCAGCCCGTTCCGGGGTTCGGGCACTGAAGATTTCTTT,CASSPFRGSGTEDFF,NA,NA,TRBJ1-1,TRBV7-9
TGTGCCAGCAGTTTATCGGGTCGGGATTCACCCCTCCACTTT,CASSLSGRDSPLHF,NA,few,TRBJ1-6,TRBV12-3/TRBV12-4
TGCGCCAGCAGCCCGGTAACAGGATTCCAAGAGACCCAGTACTTC,CASSPVTGFQETQYF,NA,few,TRBJ2-5,TRBV5-1
TGTGCCAGCAGTTTGACGGGGGCCGGCGGGGAGCTGTTTTTT,CASSLTGAGGELFF,NA,many,TRBJ2-2,TRBV27
TGTGCCAGCAGCTGGCGGGGAGCGGAAGATACGCAGTATTTT,CASSWRGAEDTQYF,NA,NA,TRBJ2-3,TRBV7-9
TGTGCCAGCAGCGGACAGGACAGCTATGGCTACACCTTC,CASSGQDSYGYTF,TRBD1,few,TRBJ1-2,TRBV12-3/TRBV12-4
TGCGCCAGCAGCTTGGCCACGTGGGGCGGTGGTGAAGATACGCAGTATTTT,CASSLATWGGGEDTQYF,NA,NA,TRBJ2-3,TRBV5-1
TGCGCCAGCAGCTGGGGTGGTCCTGGGGTCACTGAAGCTTTCTTT,CASSWGGPGVTEAFF,NA,few,TRBJ1-1,TRBV5-1
TGTGCCAGCGGTCGAGCGGAAACTAATGAAAAACTGTTTTTT,CASGRAETNEKLFF,NA,few,TRBJ1-4,TRBV6-6
TGTGCCAGCAGCTTAATGGGGAACACTGAAGCTTTCTTT,CASSLMGNTEAFF,NA,many,TRBJ1-1,TRBV7-2
TGTGCCAGCACGCGGGACACCAACTACGAGCAGTACTTC,CASTRDTNYEQYF,NA,many,TRBJ2-7,TRBV2
TGTGCCAGCAGCCAAGATCTGCGACTAGCGGGGGCCAACTTC,CASSQDLRLAGANF,TRBD2,NA,TRBJ2-1,TRBV4-2
TGCAGCGTTGTGGGACTAGCGGGGGTTGAGCAGTTCTTC,CSVVGLAGVEQFF,TRBD2,NA,TRBJ2-1,TRBV29-1
TGTGCCAGTAGCGCTCGGGCGAACACTGAAGCTTTCTTT,CASSARANTEAFF,NA,few,TRBJ1-1,TRBV19
TGCAGCGCGCAGAAGTCAGGGGGCAGAGTGGGCTACACCTTC,CSAQKSGGRVGYTF,TRBD1,NA,TRBJ1-2,TRBV29-1
TGCGCCAGCAGCGGAACACAGAACACTGAAGCTTTCTTT,CASSGTQNTEAFF,NA,many,TRBJ1-1,TRBV5-1
TGCGCCAGCAGCGTAGCCGGTCTTAGCAATCAGCCCCAGCATTTT,CASSVAGLSNQPQHF,NA,NA,TRBJ1-5,TRBV5-1
TGCAGTGCTGCTTCGTGGGTGAACACTGAAGCTTTCTTT,CSAASWVNTEAFF,NA,once,TRBJ1-1,TRBV20-1
TGTGCCAGCAGTGCACTTGGGGGGGCCACAGATACGCAGTATTTT,CASSALGGATDTQYF,NA,many,TRBJ2-3,TRBV6-4
TGTGCCAGCAGCCGATGGATGGGCAATGAGCAGTTCTTC,CASSRWMGNEQFF,NA,once,TRBJ2-1,TRBV5-4
TGTGCCAGTAGTGGCCCCGGGGACATTCAGTACTTC,CASSGPGDIQYF,NA,few,TRBJ2-4,TRBV19
TGTGCCAGCAGTGAAGGTCGTAACACTGAAGCTTTCTTT,CASSEGRNTEAFF,NA,NA,TRBJ1-1,TRBV2
TGTGCCAGTAGTATAGGGGGCTGGAAAGAGACCCAGTACTTC,CASSIGGWKETQYF,NA,once,TRBJ2-5,TRBV19
TGCGCCAGCAGCCAAGATTGGGCAGACAGGGTTCAGCCCCAGCATTTT,CASSQDWADRVQPQHF,TRBD1,NA,TRBJ1-5,TRBV4-3
TGTGCCAGCTCACCCCTGGGAGGTGGCGGCACAGATACGCAGTATTTT,CASSPLGGGGTDTQYF,NA,few,TRBJ2-3,TRBV18
TGTGCCAGCAGTGAAGTAGGCGGGGGGGTTTATACGCAGTATTTT,CASSEVGGGVYTQYF,TRBD2,NA,TRBJ2-3,TRBV6-1
TGCGCCAGCAGCCAAAGCACTGGTTTCTACGGCTACACCTTC,CASSQSTGFYGYTF,NA,NA,TRBJ1-2,TRBV4-3
TGTGCCATCAGGGCCGGGACAACGGTGGAGGGCTACACCTTC,CAIRAGTTVEGYTF,NA,NA,TRBJ1-2,TRBV10-3
TGTGCCAGCAGTGACCAATTTAGGAGCAATGAGCAGTTCTTC,CASSDQFRSNEQFF,NA,NA,TRBJ2-1,TRBV6-1
TGCGCCAGCAGCCAACGGGGCCGGGACAGGGGAGAGACCCAGTACTTC,CASSQRGRDRGETQYF,TRBD1,NA,TRBJ2-5,TRBV5-1
TGTGCCAGCAGGTCAAAAGGGACAGGGGGCAGTGATTATTCACCCCTCCACTTT,CASRSKGTGGSDYSPLHF,TRBD1,NA,TRBJ1-6,TRBV27
TGTGCCAGCAGCGTAGGCAGCCTCACCGGGGAGCTGTTTTTT,CASSVGSLTGELFF,NA,NA,TRBJ2-2,TRBV9
TGTGCCAGCACACCGGGGGCCCGGAATTCACCCCTCCACTTT,CASTPGARNSPLHF,NA,few,TRBJ1-6,TRBV12-3/TRBV12-4
TGTGCCAGCAGCCGCGAGGGACTGCCTTATGGCTACACCTTC,CASSREGLPYGYTF,NA,NA,TRBJ1-2,TRBV5-5
TGTGCCAGTAGTAGAACGGACAGAGTTAGCACAGATACGCAGTATTTT,CASSRTDRVSTDTQYF,NA,NA,TRBJ2-3,TRBV19
TGTGCCAGCAGTTTAGTGGGGCTTTCAGATACGCAGTATTTT,CASSLVGLSDTQYF,NA,few,TRBJ2-3,TRBV12-3/TRBV12-4
TGCAGTGCTAGAGATTTAACAGTCCTACGGGAGCAGTACTTC,CSARDLTVLREQYF,NA,few,TRBJ2-7,TRBV20-1
TGTGCCAGCAGCATCGGGGGGGAAAACTATGGCTACACCTTC,CASSIGGENYGYTF,NA,NA,TRBJ1-2,TRBV7-2
TGCGCCAGCAGCTTGGTGCAGGGGAACACCGGGGAGCTGTTTTTT,CASSLVQGNTGELFF,NA,few,TRBJ2-2,TRBV5-1
TGTGCCAGCAGCCCCAAATTGATGACCCAGTACTTC,CASSPKLMTQYF,NA,NA,TRBJ2-5,TRBV7-2